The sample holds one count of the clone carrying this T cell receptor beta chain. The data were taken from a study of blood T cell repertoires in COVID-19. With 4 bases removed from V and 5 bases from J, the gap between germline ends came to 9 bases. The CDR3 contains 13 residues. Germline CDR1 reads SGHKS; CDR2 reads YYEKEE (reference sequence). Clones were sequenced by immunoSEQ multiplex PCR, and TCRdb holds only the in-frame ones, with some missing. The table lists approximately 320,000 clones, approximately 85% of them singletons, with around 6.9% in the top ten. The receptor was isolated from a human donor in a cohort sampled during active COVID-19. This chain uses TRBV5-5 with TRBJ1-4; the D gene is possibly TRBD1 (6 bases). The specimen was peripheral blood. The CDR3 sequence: CASSHGTNEKLFF. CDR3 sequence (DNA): TGTGCCAGCAGCCACGGGACAAATGAAAAACTGTTTTTT.